These T cell receptor beta chains were read from a single sample in a study of T cell responses to AZD1222 COVID-19 vaccine. TCRdb keeps only in-frame clones here, not all; method: immunoSEQ multiplex PCR. Of about 110,000 clones listed, less than 95% are singletons. This sample comprised peripheral blood, obtained on day 0 of AZD1222 vaccination. These receptors all come from an adult in good health. Both conserved end residues are part of each CDR3. The D gene is left open where the match is weak. Expanded clones get a size class; other rows say once, few or many, or leave the size out.

NA,13,TRBJ2-4,NA,TRBV2,TGTGCCAGCAAGGGACTGGGGCAAAACATTCAGTACTTC,CASKGLGQNIQYF
NA,13,TRBJ1-1,NA,TRBV29-1,TGCAGCGTTGGCCCGGACAGGAACACTGAAGCTTTCTTT,CSVGPDRNTEAFF
NA,14,TRBJ1-1,NA,TRBV11-2,TGTGCCAGCAGCCCAGTGGGGATGGGCACTGAAGCTTTCTTT,CASSPVGMGTEAFF
NA,17,TRBJ1-1,NA,TRBV28,TGTGCCAGCAGGGGCAGGGGCATAATGGGAACGAACACTGAAGCTTTCTTT,CASRGRGIMGTNTEAFF
NA,17,TRBJ2-5,NA,TRBV5-1,TGCGCCAGCAGCTTGGCCTGGACAGACTCGTACCAAGAGACCCAGTACTTC,CASSLAWTDSYQETQYF
TRBD2,15,TRBJ2-1,NA,TRBV18,TGTGCCAGCTCACCACGGGAAGGGGAGGGGAATGAGCAGTTCTTC,CASSPREGEGNEQFF
TRBD1,15,TRBJ1-4,NA,TRBV24-1,TGTGCCACCAGTGACAACGACAGGGGGAACGAAAAACTGTTTTTT,CATSDNDRGNEKLFF
NA,15,TRBJ1-3,NA,TRBV28,TGTGCCAGCAGGAGGGACTTCTTCTCTGGAAACACCATATATTTT,CASRRDFFSGNTIYF
TRBD1,16,TRBJ2-3,NA,TRBV5-4,TGTGCCAGCAGCTTGTCGCTCGACAGGGGGCCAGATACGCAGTATTTT,CASSLSLDRGPDTQYF
NA,19,TRBJ2-6,NA,TRBV15,TGTGCCACCAGCAGAGTAGGAGGGGGGTTCTCCTCTGGGGCCAACGTCCTGACTTTC,CATSRVGGGFSSGANVLTF
NA,11,TRBJ2-7,NA,TRBV5-1,TGCGCCAGCAGCGAAGCCTACGAGCAGTACTTC,CASSEAYEQYF
TRBD2,16,TRBJ2-5,NA,TRBV28,TGTGCCAGCTTGACTAGCGGGGCTACATCGGGAGAGACCCAGTACTTC,CASLTSGATSGETQYF
TRBD1,14,TRBJ1-1,NA,TRBV27,TGTGCCAGCAGTCCCGGACAGGGATACACTGAAGCTTTCTTT,CASSPGQGYTEAFF
TRBD1,13,TRBJ1-1,NA,TRBV10-2,TGCGCCAGCAGGACAGGGGGTGGAACTGAAGCTTTCTTT,CASRTGGGTEAFF
NA,13,TRBJ2-2,NA,TRBV12-3/TRBV12-4,TGTGCCAGCAGTTTACGACACCCCGGGGAGCTGTTTTTT,CASSLRHPGELFF
NA,14,TRBJ1-2,NA,TRBV11-2,TGTGCCAGCAGCTTAGGACGGGAGAGGTATGGCTACACCTTC,CASSLGRERYGYTF
NA,13,TRBJ1-2,few,TRBV27,TGTGCCAGCAGTTTATCAGTTAACTATGGCTACACCTTC,CASSLSVNYGYTF
NA,15,TRBJ1-3,NA,TRBV27,TGTGCCAGCAGTTTCCGCGGGGGAGCCGGAAACACCATATATTTT,CASSFRGGAGNTIYF
TRBD1,15,TRBJ1-1,NA,TRBV6-4,TGTGCCAGCAGTGACTCTTGGAACAGGGGCTCTGAAGCTTTCTTT,CASSDSWNRGSEAFF
NA,12,TRBJ2-2,NA,TRBV7-9,TGTGCCAGCAGCATTAACACCGGGGAGCTGTTTTTT,CASSINTGELFF
TRBD1,15,TRBJ1-5,NA,TRBV28,TGTGCCAGCAGTTCATGGACAGGATCCCATCAGCCCCAGCATTTT,CASSSWTGSHQPQHF
NA,11,TRBJ1-1,NA,TRBV7-9,TGTGCCAGCAGCTTAGGGACTGAAGCTTTCTTT,CASSLGTEAFF
NA,12,TRBJ2-3,NA,TRBV19,TGTGCCAGCAGTACGACTCGAGATACGCAGTATTTT,CASSTTRDTQYF
TRBD1,14,TRBJ1-2,NA,TRBV18,TGTGCCAGCTCACCAGCCAGGGGGGACTATGGCTACACCTTC,CASSPARGDYGYTF
TRBD1,14,TRBJ1-4,once,TRBV5-1,TGCGCCAGCCGCGGGACAGCGTTTGGGGAAAAACTGTTTTTT,CASRGTAFGEKLFF
NA,12,TRBJ1-4,NA,TRBV12-3/TRBV12-4,TGTGCCAGCAGAATGCCCAATGAAAAACTGTTTTTT,CASRMPNEKLFF
NA,14,TRBJ2-1,NA,TRBV19,TGTGCCAGTAGTAGGGGGGGCTTCTACAATGAGCAGTTCTTC,CASSRGGFYNEQFF
TRBD1,16,TRBJ1-6,NA,TRBV4-1,TGCGCCAGCAGCCTTCGATCCGGGACAGAAAATTCACCCCTCCACTTT,CASSLRSGTENSPLHF
TRBD1,14,TRBJ1-5,few,TRBV6-5,TGTGCCAGCAGACTGACAGGGCGGCATCAGCCCCAGCATTTT,CASRLTGRHQPQHF
TRBD1,15,TRBJ1-2,NA,TRBV6-2/TRBV6-3,TGTGCCAGCAGTTATCCGGGACAGGGAGTGAATGGCTACACCTTC,CASSYPGQGVNGYTF